The present entry profiles one TCR beta chain with its context. Its cognate antigen has yet to be identified. No base quality values were provided; no much bigger clone lies one nucleotide off. The data belong to a study of blood T cell repertoires in COVID-19 (dated by TCRdb to 2018 to 2020). As for the study more broadly: Samples from collaborators originated in the United States, Italy and Spain and spanned both the acute and convalescent phases of COVID-19. The material from the prospective study consisted of cDNA or gDNA derived from T cells, B-cell-depleted T cells, or PBMCs. The dataset comprised deeply sampled blood TCRbeta repertoires from subjects exposed to, actively infected with, or recovered from COVID-19. The repertoires were released in a freely available public database intended as a resource for research on the immune response to SARS-CoV-2. The samples were drawn from two sources: the first 160 participants of the ongoing ImmuneRACE study, and 1,000 to 1,500 subjects contributed by 6 global collaborators. Sample metadata almost always included a de-identified subject ID, COVID-19 status, age in years and sex. HLA class I and class II types, where available, came from metadata supplied by the sample provider rather than from assay-based typing.

Collaborating institutions collected whole blood in K2EDTA tubes following their own protocols. For TCRbeta analysis, collaborators shipped samples in one of three forms: frozen whole blood, isolated PBMCs, or DNA extracted from either of those sample types. V is cut by 1 base and J by 2 bases, and the space between the germline ends is 18 bases. From its cysteine to its phenylalanine, the CDR3 spans 19 amino acids. Only the CDR3 part of the read is kept: 57 bases, read in frame from the first base. CDR1 and CDR2, looked up from the germline V gene, are KGHSH and LQKENI. TCRbeta CDR3 regions were amplified from genomic DNA by means of the immunoSEQ Assay, a bias-controlled multiplex PCR. In the original analysis: Within the assay, amplification of reference gene primers was used to estimate how many nucleated cells each sample contained. To quantify the absolute abundance of each unique TCRbeta CDR3 rearrangement, sequence reads were collapsed and filtered. For each sample, productive Simpson clonality was calculated by taking the square root of Simpson's diversity index across productive rearrangements. TCRdb retrieved this table from immuneACCESS and kept in-frame rearrangements only. Not all clones are present; in checked studies, unresolved V genes account for under half, and no reason is known for the remainder. V and J calls and clone size are given by that table; D and trimming were obtained from the DNA. Within this sample are about 94,000 clones, with about three quarters of them counted one time only. The ten largest account for under 55% of the sample.

Broader findings and caveats from the paper: The amount of clinical and demographic metadata varied by source and participant and was provided uncurated.

This chain is built from TRBV18 and TRBJ2-6, and the D gene may be TRBD1, 7 bases matching. The clonotype was recovered from a human donor in a cohort sampled during active COVID-19. The sequenced sample consisted of peripheral blood. The DNA is TGTGCCAGCTCACCACGAAGGGCAGGGGGGAAGGCTGGGGCCAACGTCCTGACTTTC. This is translated as CASSPRRAGGKAGANVLTF. The reference TRBV18 and TRBJ2-6 proteins fill in what lies around the CDR3, so the full variable domain reads NAGVMQNPRHLVRRRGQEARLRCSPMKGHSHVYWYRQLPEEGLKFMVYLQKENIIDESGMPKERFSAEFPKEGPSILRIQQVVRGDSAAYFCASSPRRAGGKAGANVLTFGAGSRLTVL.